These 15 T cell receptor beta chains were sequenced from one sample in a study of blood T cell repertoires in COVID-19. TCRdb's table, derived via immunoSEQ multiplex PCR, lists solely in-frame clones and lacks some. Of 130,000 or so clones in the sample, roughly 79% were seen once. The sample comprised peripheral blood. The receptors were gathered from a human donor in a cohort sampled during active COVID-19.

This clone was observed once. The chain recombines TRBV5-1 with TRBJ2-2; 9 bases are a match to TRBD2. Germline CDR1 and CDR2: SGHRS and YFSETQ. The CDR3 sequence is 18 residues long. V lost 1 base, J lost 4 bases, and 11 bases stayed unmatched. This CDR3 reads CASSLRRGGASGTGELFF. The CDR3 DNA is TGCGCCAGCAGCTTGCGGCGCGGGGGGGCGTCAGGCACCGGGGAGCTGTTTTTT.

CDR3 residues: CASSPWGTENTGELFF. DNA of the CDR3: TGCGCCAGCAGCCCGTGGGGGACAGAGAACACCGGGGAGCTGTTTTTT. The V call is TRBV5-1, the J call TRBJ2-2; 7 positions agree with TRBD1. The J segment lost 1 base and the V segment lost 4 bases, leaving 7 bases of the junction unmatched. The CDR3 has 16 residues. CDR1 and CDR2 (germline): SGHRS, YFSETQ. Full variable domain (missing parts from reference TRBV5-1 and TRBJ2-2): KAGVTQTPRYLIKTRGQQVTLSCSPISGHRSVSWYQQTPGQGLQFLFEYFSETQRNKGNFPGRFSGRQFSNSRSEMNVSTLELGDSALYLCASSPWGTENTGELFFGEGSRLTVL.

The CDR3 reads CASSHGDSTSGANVLTF. CDR3 nucleotides: TGTGCCAGCAGCCACGGGGACAGCACCTCTGGGGCCAACGTCCTGACTTTC. This chain uses TRBV3-1 (or the pseudogene TRBV3-2) with TRBJ2-6; 7 bases are a match to TRBD1. The V gene end was trimmed by 3 bases and the J gene end by 0 bases; junction bases not matched to a gene: 5. Germline V gene lookup returns CDR1 LGHDT and CDR2 YNNKEL (reference sequence). The CDR3 consists of 17 residues.

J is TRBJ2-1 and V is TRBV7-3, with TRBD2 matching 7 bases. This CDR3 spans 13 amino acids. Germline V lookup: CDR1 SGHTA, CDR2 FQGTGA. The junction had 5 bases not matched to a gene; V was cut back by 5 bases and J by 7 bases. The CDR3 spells CASSQTGGNEQFF. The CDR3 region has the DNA TGTGCCAGCAGCCAGACCGGGGGGAATGAGCAGTTCTTC.

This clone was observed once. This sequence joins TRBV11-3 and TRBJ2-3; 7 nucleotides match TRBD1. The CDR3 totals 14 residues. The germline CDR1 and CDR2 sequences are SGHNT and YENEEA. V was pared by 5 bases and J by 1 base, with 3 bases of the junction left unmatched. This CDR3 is CASSPDRGTDTQYF. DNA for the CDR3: TGTGCCAGCAGCCCAGACAGGGGCACAGATACGCAGTATTTT.

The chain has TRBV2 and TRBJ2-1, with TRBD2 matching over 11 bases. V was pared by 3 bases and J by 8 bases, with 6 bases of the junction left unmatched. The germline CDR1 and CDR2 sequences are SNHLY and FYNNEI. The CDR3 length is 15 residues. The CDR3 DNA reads TGTGCCAGCAGTGATGGGCTAGCGGGGGGCCATGAGCAGTTCTTC. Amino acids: CASSDGLAGGHEQFF.

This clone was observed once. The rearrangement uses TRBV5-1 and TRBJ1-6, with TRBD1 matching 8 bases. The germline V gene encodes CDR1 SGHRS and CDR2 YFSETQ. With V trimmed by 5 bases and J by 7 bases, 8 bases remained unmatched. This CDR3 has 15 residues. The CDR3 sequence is CASRASAGGNSPLHF. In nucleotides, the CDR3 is TGCGCCAGCAGAGCGTCCGCAGGGGGCAATTCACCCCTCCACTTT.

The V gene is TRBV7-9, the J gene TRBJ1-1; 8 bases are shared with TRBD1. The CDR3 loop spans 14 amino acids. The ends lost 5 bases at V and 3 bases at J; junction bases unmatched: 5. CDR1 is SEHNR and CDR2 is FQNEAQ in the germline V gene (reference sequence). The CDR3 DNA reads TGTGCCAGCAGCAACTCAGGGGGCTACACTGAAGCTTTCTTT. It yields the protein CASSNSGGYTEAFF.

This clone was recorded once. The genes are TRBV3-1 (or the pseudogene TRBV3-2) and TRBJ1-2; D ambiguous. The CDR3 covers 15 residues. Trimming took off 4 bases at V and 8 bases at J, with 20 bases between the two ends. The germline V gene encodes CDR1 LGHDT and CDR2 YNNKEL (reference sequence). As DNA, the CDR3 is TGTGCCAGCAGCCCAAGAGGATCAACTATGGTAGGCTACACCTTC. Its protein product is CASSPRGSTMVGYTF.

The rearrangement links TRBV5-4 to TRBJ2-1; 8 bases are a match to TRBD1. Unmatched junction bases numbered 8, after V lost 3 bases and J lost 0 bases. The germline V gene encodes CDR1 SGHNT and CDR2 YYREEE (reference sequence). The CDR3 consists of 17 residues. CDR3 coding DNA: TGTGCCAGCAGCTCACCCATACAGGGGGGCTCCTACAATGAGCAGTTCTTC. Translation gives CASSSPIQGGSYNEQFF.

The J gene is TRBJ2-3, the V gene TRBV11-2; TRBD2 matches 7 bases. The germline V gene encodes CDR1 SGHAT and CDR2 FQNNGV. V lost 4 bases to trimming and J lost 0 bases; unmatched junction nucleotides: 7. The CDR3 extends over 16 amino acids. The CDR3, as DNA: TGTGCCAGCAGCTCGAGCAGCGGGGTTAGCACAGATACGCAGTATTTT. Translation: CASSSSSGVSTDTQYF.

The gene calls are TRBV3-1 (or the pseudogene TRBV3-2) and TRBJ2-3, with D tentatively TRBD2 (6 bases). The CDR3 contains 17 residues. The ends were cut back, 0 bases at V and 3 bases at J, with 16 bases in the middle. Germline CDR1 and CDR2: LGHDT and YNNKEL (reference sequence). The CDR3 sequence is CASSQDRGREETDTQYF. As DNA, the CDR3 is TGTGCCAGCAGCCAAGATCGAGGTAGGGAGGAAACAGATACGCAGTATTTT.

The CDR3 nucleotides read TGTGCCAGCAGTGGGGACAGGCCTGCAACTAATGAAAAACTGTTTTTT. Its translation is CASSGDRPATNEKLFF. The chain links TRBV2 to TRBJ1-4; 8 positions match TRBD1. The germline V gene encodes CDR1 SNHLY and CDR2 FYNNEI. CDR3 length: 16 amino acids. Trimming at V came to 4 bases and at J to 0 bases, leaving 4 bases not matched to a gene.

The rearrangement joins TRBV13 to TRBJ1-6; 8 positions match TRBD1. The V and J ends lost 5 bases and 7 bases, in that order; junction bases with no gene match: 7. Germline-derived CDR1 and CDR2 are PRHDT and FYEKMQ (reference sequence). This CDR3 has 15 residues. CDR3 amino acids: CASSPRQGRNSPLHF. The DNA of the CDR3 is TGTGCCAGCAGCCCAAGACAGGGGAGAAATTCACCCCTCCACTTT.

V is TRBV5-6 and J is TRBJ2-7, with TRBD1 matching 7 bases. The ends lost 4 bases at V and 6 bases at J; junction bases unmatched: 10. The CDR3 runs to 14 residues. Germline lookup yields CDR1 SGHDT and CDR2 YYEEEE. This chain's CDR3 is CASSIRDRASEQYF. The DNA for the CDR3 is TGTGCCAGCAGCATCCGCGACAGGGCATCCGAGCAGTACTTC.